This TCR beta chain was sequenced during a study of blood T cell repertoires in COVID-19. Study background: T cells, B-cell-depleted T cells, or PBMCs provided the cDNA or gDNA that served as material.

Repertoires were generated with immunoSEQ multiplex PCR, while TCRdb's copy carries only in-frame clones and drops some. The sample shows about 220,000 clones, more than 80% of them seen only once. In germline, CDR1 is SGHAT, CDR2 FQNNGV. The CDR3 is made up of 16 amino acids. V lost 1 base, J lost 0 bases, and 12 bases lay in between. The sequenced sample was PBMCs or T cells enriched from blood (not recorded which). The chain combines TRBV11-2 with TRBJ1-1, with unresolved D. The receptor's source is a woman aged 18-35 years in a cohort exposed to, infected with or recovered from COVID-19 (not recorded which). The CDR3 DNA follows: TGTGCCAGCAGCTTAGGGCGAGAGGTCATGAACACTGAAGCTTTCTTT. Translated, it gives CASSLGREVMNTEAFF.